A selection of T cell receptor beta chains follows, all from one sample in a study of T cell responses to AZD1222 COVID-19 vaccine. The table came from immunoSEQ multiplex PCR; TCRdb's copy has only in-frame clones and leaves some out. The sample shows about 120,000 clones, 70% to 90% of them seen only once. Sequencing was performed on peripheral blood, taken on day 0 of AZD1222 vaccination. These receptors were taken from an adult in good health. Each CDR3 is given with its conserved first and last residue. The order of the fields is J gene, clone size, D gene, V gene, CDR3 protein, CDR3 DNA. The D gene is left open where the match is weak. The listing skips clone size in some rows; elsewhere it reads once, few, many or a size class.

j_gene: TRBJ1-5; abundance: -; d_gene: -; v_gene: TRBV5-6; CDR3aa: CASSSIQGASNQPQHF; CDR3nt: TGTGCCAGCAGCTCGATCCAAGGGGCTAGCAATCAGCCCCAGCATTTT
j_gene: TRBJ1-2; abundance: -; d_gene: TRBD1; v_gene: TRBV30; CDR3aa: CAWIILRTGGHGYTF; CDR3nt: TGTGCCTGGATAATACTACGGACAGGGGGCCATGGCTACACCTTC
j_gene: TRBJ1-5; abundance: once; d_gene: TRBD1; v_gene: TRBV7-8; CDR3aa: CASSLGGGVQPQHF; CDR3nt: TGTGCCAGCAGCTTAGGAGGGGGCGTTCAGCCCCAGCATTTT
j_gene: TRBJ2-3; abundance: -; d_gene: -; v_gene: TRBV9; CDR3aa: CASNTDGTSTDTQYF; CDR3nt: TGTGCCAGCAACACTGACGGTACTAGCACAGATACGCAGTATTTT
j_gene: TRBJ2-7; abundance: -; d_gene: -; v_gene: TRBV5-4; CDR3aa: CASSLDPGIYEQYF; CDR3nt: TGTGCCAGCAGCTTGGATCCAGGGATCTACGAGCAGTACTTC
j_gene: TRBJ2-7; abundance: -; d_gene: -; v_gene: TRBV7-9; CDR3aa: CASSKTRDPGGYEQYF; CDR3nt: TGTGCCAGCAGCAAGACCCGGGACCCCGGGGGATACGAGCAGTACTTC
j_gene: TRBJ2-7; abundance: -; d_gene: TRBD2; v_gene: TRBV28; CDR3aa: CASSLFGGRGEQYF; CDR3nt: TGTGCCAGCAGTTTATTCGGCGGGAGGGGAGAGCAGTACTTC
j_gene: TRBJ2-7; abundance: -; d_gene: TRBD1; v_gene: TRBV5-1; CDR3aa: CASTRDRSSSEQYF; CDR3nt: TGCGCCAGCACCCGGGACAGGAGTTCCTCCGAGCAGTACTTC
j_gene: TRBJ2-7; abundance: -; d_gene: TRBD1; v_gene: TRBV6-5; CDR3aa: CASSLIRQGYEQYF; CDR3nt: TGTGCCAGCAGCCTTATTAGACAGGGGTACGAGCAGTACTTC
j_gene: TRBJ2-3; abundance: -; d_gene: -; v_gene: TRBV14; CDR3aa: CASNLVAGRDTQYF; CDR3nt: TGTGCCAGCAACCTAGTCGCCGGACGGGATACGCAGTATTTT
j_gene: TRBJ2-7; abundance: few; d_gene: TRBD2; v_gene: TRBV19; CDR3aa: CASSSSGRRGEQYF; CDR3nt: TGTGCCAGTAGTAGTAGCGGGAGAAGGGGCGAGCAGTACTTC
j_gene: TRBJ2-5; abundance: -; d_gene: TRBD2; v_gene: TRBV7-8; CDR3aa: CASSFIPGASGKTQYF; CDR3nt: TGTGCCAGCAGCTTTATCCCCGGGGCTAGCGGCAAGACCCAGTACTTC
j_gene: TRBJ2-2; abundance: -; d_gene: TRBD2; v_gene: TRBV7-8; CDR3aa: CASSSGAGGVTGELFF; CDR3nt: TGTGCCAGCAGCTCCGGCGCGGGAGGTGTCACCGGGGAGCTGTTTTTT
j_gene: TRBJ2-2; abundance: -; d_gene: TRBD2; v_gene: TRBV5-1; CDR3aa: CASSLGASGSGTGELFF; CDR3nt: TGCGCCAGCAGCTTGGGGGCTAGCGGGAGCGGGACCGGGGAGCTGTTTTTT
j_gene: TRBJ2-2; abundance: -; d_gene: -; v_gene: TRBV11-2; CDR3aa: CASRGMQRGDTGELFF; CDR3nt: TGTGCCAGCAGGGGCATGCAAAGGGGCGACACCGGGGAGCTGTTTTTT
j_gene: TRBJ2-3; abundance: -; d_gene: TRBD2; v_gene: TRBV6-1; CDR3aa: CASSELAGKEPDTQYF; CDR3nt: TGTGCCAGCAGTGAACTAGCGGGAAAGGAGCCAGATACGCAGTATTTT
j_gene: TRBJ1-3; abundance: -; d_gene: -; v_gene: TRBV9; CDR3aa: CASSVDSSGNTIYF; CDR3nt: TGTGCCAGCAGCGTGGACTCCTCTGGAAACACCATATATTTT
j_gene: TRBJ1-2; abundance: -; d_gene: TRBD1; v_gene: TRBV7-8; CDR3aa: CASSPLGQPYGYTF; CDR3nt: TGTGCCAGCAGCCCACTGGGACAGCCCTATGGCTACACCTTC
j_gene: TRBJ1-1; abundance: -; d_gene: -; v_gene: TRBV11-2; CDR3aa: CASSLQLEGGKNTEAFF; CDR3nt: TGTGCCAGCAGCTTACAGCTTGAGGGGGGAAAGAACACTGAAGCTTTCTTT
j_gene: TRBJ2-7; abundance: -; d_gene: TRBD2; v_gene: TRBV29-1; CDR3aa: CSVANGLGRGEQYF; CDR3nt: TGCAGCGTAGCCAACGGACTAGGTCGAGGCGAGCAGTACTTC
j_gene: TRBJ1-3; abundance: -; d_gene: -; v_gene: TRBV30; CDR3aa: CAWSRDSGNTIYF; CDR3nt: TGTGCCTGGAGCAGGGACTCTGGAAACACCATATATTTT
j_gene: TRBJ2-7; abundance: -; d_gene: -; v_gene: TRBV3-1/TRBV3-2; CDR3aa: CASSQVSRETEQYF; CDR3nt: TGTGCCAGCAGCCAAGTATCTCGGGAAACCGAGCAGTACTTC
j_gene: TRBJ2-7; abundance: -; d_gene: -; v_gene: TRBV10-3; CDR3aa: CAISGGLGGPYEQYF; CDR3nt: TGTGCCATCAGTGGAGGTTTGGGGGGGCCCTACGAGCAGTACTTC
j_gene: TRBJ1-6; abundance: -; d_gene: -; v_gene: TRBV28; CDR3aa: CASSFNDRSPRSSYNSPLHF; CDR3nt: TGTGCCAGCAGTTTTAATGACAGGTCACCGAGAAGCTCCTATAATTCACCCCTCCACTTT
j_gene: TRBJ2-1; abundance: -; d_gene: TRBD1; v_gene: TRBV7-2; CDR3aa: CASSWTPTGRNEQFF; CDR3nt: TGTGCCAGCAGCTGGACACCGACAGGGAGAAATGAGCAGTTCTTC
j_gene: TRBJ1-5; abundance: -; d_gene: TRBD1; v_gene: TRBV7-8; CDR3aa: CASSLGHRGDQPQHF; CDR3nt: TGTGCCAGCAGCCTGGGTCACAGGGGCGATCAGCCCCAGCATTTT
j_gene: TRBJ2-1; abundance: once; d_gene: -; v_gene: TRBV7-9; CDR3aa: CASSLGHRGQFF; CDR3nt: TGTGCCAGCAGCTTGGGACATCGCGGGCAGTTCTTC
j_gene: TRBJ2-2; abundance: few; d_gene: TRBD1; v_gene: TRBV11-2; CDR3aa: CASSLEWTGGAIGELFF; CDR3nt: TGTGCCAGCAGCTTAGAGTGGACAGGGGGCGCAATCGGGGAGCTGTTTTTT
j_gene: TRBJ1-3; abundance: -; d_gene: -; v_gene: TRBV25-1; CDR3aa: CASGDTGWKNTIYF; CDR3nt: TGTGCCAGCGGTGACACAGGGTGGAAAAACACCATATATTTT
j_gene: TRBJ1-5; abundance: -; d_gene: -; v_gene: TRBV23-1; CDR3aa: CASSHRTQGNQPQHF; CDR3nt: TGCGCCAGCAGTCATCGGACTCAGGGCAATCAGCCCCAGCATTTT
j_gene: TRBJ2-7; abundance: -; d_gene: TRBD1; v_gene: TRBV19; CDR3aa: CATRSGTGGTYEQYF; CDR3nt: TGTGCCACTCGTTCCGGGACAGGAGGTACCTACGAGCAGTACTTC
j_gene: TRBJ1-3; abundance: -; d_gene: TRBD1; v_gene: TRBV3-1/TRBV3-2; CDR3aa: CASSTRAGGLSGNTIYF; CDR3nt: TGTGCCAGCAGCACGCGCGCAGGGGGCCTTTCTGGAAACACCATATATTTT
j_gene: TRBJ2-7; abundance: -; d_gene: -; v_gene: TRBV7-9; CDR3aa: CASSLRRDEQYF; CDR3nt: TGTGCCAGCAGCTTAAGGAGGGACGAGCAGTACTTC
j_gene: TRBJ1-6; abundance: -; d_gene: TRBD1; v_gene: TRBV10-2; CDR3aa: CASGETGGRANNSPLHF; CDR3nt: TGCGCCAGCGGGGAGACAGGGGGCCGCGCCAATAATTCACCCCTCCACTTT
j_gene: TRBJ1-2; abundance: once; d_gene: -; v_gene: TRBV12-3/TRBV12-4; CDR3aa: CASSLQGEGYTF; CDR3nt: TGTGCCAGCAGTTTACAGGGCGAAGGCTACACCTTC
j_gene: TRBJ2-3; abundance: -; d_gene: TRBD1; v_gene: TRBV14; CDR3aa: CASRTGGTDTQYF; CDR3nt: TGTGCCAGCAGGACAGGGGGCACAGATACGCAGTATTTT
j_gene: TRBJ2-7; abundance: few; d_gene: -; v_gene: TRBV6-5; CDR3aa: CASSYPATYEQYF; CDR3nt: TGTGCCAGCAGTTACCCAGCTACCTACGAGCAGTACTTC
j_gene: TRBJ1-5; abundance: -; d_gene: -; v_gene: TRBV28; CDR3aa: CASSGGGNNQPQHF; CDR3nt: TGTGCCAGCAGTGGGGGGGGCAACAATCAGCCCCAGCATTTT
j_gene: TRBJ1-3; abundance: -; d_gene: -; v_gene: TRBV19; CDR3aa: CASSPTYF; CDR3nt: TGTGCCAGTAGTCCGACATATTTT
j_gene: TRBJ1-2; abundance: -; d_gene: TRBD1; v_gene: TRBV11-2; CDR3aa: CASSTGTGGLYGYTF; CDR3nt: TGTGCCAGCAGCACCGGGACAGGGGGCCTTTATGGCTACACCTTC
j_gene: TRBJ2-5; abundance: -; d_gene: TRBD2; v_gene: TRBV5-1; CDR3aa: CASSTGTSGRLWETQYF; CDR3nt: TGCGCCAGCAGCACCGGGACTAGCGGGAGGTTGTGGGAGACCCAGTACTTC
j_gene: TRBJ1-1; abundance: -; d_gene: -; v_gene: TRBV30; CDR3aa: CAWSGTLIGTEAFF; CDR3nt: TGTGCCTGGAGTGGCACCTTAATCGGAACTGAAGCTTTCTTT
j_gene: TRBJ1-3; abundance: once; d_gene: -; v_gene: TRBV19; CDR3aa: CASSIKNGLSGNTIYF; CDR3nt: TGTGCCAGTAGTATAAAGAACGGGCTCTCTGGAAACACCATATATTTT
j_gene: TRBJ1-2; abundance: -; d_gene: -; v_gene: TRBV11-2; CDR3aa: CASSFDNRIGYTF; CDR3nt: TGTGCCAGCAGCTTCGACAATAGGATTGGCTACACCTTC
j_gene: TRBJ1-3; abundance: -; d_gene: -; v_gene: TRBV3-1/TRBV3-2; CDR3aa: CASSQGTFSGNTIYF; CDR3nt: TGTGCCAGCAGCCAAGGAACCTTCTCCGGAAACACCATATATTTT